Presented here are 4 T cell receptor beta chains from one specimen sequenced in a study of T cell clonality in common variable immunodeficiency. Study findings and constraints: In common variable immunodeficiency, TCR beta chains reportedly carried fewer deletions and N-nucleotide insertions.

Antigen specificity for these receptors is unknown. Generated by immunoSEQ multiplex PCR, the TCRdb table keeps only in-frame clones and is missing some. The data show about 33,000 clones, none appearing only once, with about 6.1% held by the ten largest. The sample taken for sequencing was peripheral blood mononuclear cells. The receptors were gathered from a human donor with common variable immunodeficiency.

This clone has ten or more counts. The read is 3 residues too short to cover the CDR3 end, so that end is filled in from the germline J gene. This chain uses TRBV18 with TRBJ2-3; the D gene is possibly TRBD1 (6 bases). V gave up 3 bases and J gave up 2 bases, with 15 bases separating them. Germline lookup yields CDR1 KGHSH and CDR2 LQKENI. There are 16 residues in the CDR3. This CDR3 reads CASSPPLTGPTDTQYF. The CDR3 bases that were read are TGTGCCAGCTCACCCCCGCTGACAGGACCCACAGATACG. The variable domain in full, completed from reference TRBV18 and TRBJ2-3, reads NAGVMQNPRHLVRRRGQEARLRCSPMKGHSHVYWYRQLPEEGLKFMVYLQKENIIDESGMPKERFSAEFPKEGPSILRIQQVVRGDSAAYFCASSPPLTGPTDTQYFGPGTRLTVL.

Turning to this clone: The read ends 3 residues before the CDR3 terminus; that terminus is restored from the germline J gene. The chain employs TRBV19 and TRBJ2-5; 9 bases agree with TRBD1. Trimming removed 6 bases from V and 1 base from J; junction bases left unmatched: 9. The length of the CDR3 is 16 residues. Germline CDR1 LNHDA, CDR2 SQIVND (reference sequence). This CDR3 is CASRAPGTGFQETQYF. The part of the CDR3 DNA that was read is TGTGCCAGTAGGGCCCCCGGGACAGGGTTCCAAGAGACC.

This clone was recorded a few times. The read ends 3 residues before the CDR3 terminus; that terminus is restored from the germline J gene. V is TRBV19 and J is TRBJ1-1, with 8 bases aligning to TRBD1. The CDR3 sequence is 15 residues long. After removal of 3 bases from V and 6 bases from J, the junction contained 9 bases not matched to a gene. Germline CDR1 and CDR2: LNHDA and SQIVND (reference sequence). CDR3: CASSMGKMTGAEAFF. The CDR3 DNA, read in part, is TGTGCCAGTAGTATGGGGAAAATGACAGGGGCTGAA.

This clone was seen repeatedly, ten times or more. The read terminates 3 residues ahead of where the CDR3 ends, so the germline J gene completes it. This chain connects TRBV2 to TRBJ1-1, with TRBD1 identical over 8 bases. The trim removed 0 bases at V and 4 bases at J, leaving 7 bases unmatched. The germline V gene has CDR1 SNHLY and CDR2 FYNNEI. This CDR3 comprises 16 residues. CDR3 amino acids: CASSEASGGGGTEAFF. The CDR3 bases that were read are TGTGCCAGCAGTGAAGCCTCAGGGGGCGGGGGCACTGAA. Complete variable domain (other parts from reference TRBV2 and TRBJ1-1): EPEVTQTPSHQVTQMGQEVILRCVPISNHLYFYWYRQILGQKVEFLVSFYNNEISEKSEIFDDQFSVERPDGSNFTLKIRSTKLEDSAMYFCASSEASGGGGTEAFFGQGTRLTVV.